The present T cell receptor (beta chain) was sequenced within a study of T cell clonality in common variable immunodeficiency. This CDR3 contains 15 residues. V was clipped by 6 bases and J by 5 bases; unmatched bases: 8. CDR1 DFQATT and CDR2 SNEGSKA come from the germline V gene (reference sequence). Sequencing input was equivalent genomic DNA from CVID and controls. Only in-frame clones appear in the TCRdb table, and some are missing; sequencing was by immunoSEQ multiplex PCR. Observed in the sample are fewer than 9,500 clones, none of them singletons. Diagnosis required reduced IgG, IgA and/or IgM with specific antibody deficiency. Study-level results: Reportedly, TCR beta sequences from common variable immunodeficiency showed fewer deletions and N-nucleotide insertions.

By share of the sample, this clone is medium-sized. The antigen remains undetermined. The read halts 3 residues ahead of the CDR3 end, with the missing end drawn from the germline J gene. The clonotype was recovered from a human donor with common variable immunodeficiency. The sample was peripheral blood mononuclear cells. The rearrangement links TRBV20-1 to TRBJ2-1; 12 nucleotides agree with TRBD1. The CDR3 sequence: CSAWTGTGGHNEQFF. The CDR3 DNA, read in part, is TGCAGTGCGTGGACCGGGACAGGGGGCCACAATGAG.